These 2 T cell receptor beta chains were sequenced from one sample in a study of blood T cell repertoires in COVID-19. Clones were read by immunoSEQ multiplex PCR, and TCRdb kept only the in-frame ones, dropping some. The sample lists more than 350,000 clones; 89% were seen once. Sequencing input: peripheral blood. These receptor sequences come from a woman aged 25-40 years with COVID-19, enrolled during active disease.

With regard to this clone: Other DNA sequences of this sample code for an identical CDR3. The V call is TRBV11-3, the J call TRBJ2-5, with D possibly matching TRBD1 (6 bases). CDR3 size: 14 residues. The germline V gene has CDR1 SGHNT and CDR2 YENEEA. Trimming took 0 bases from V and 4 from J, leaving 9 bases between them. The CDR3 reads CASSLDRGRETQYF. The CDR3 bases are TGTGCCAGCAGCTTAGACAGGGGAAGAGAGACCCAGTACTTC.

The CDR3 is CASSDDRGAYNEQFF. The DNA for the CDR3 is TGTGCCAGTAGCGATGACAGGGGGGCCTACAATGAGCAGTTCTTC. The chain links TRBV19 to TRBJ2-1, with TRBD1 identical over 9 bases. The CDR3 length is 15 residues. V shed 6 bases, J shed 2 bases, and the junction held 5 bases outside the gene matches. Germline CDR1 LNHDA, CDR2 SQIVND (reference sequence).